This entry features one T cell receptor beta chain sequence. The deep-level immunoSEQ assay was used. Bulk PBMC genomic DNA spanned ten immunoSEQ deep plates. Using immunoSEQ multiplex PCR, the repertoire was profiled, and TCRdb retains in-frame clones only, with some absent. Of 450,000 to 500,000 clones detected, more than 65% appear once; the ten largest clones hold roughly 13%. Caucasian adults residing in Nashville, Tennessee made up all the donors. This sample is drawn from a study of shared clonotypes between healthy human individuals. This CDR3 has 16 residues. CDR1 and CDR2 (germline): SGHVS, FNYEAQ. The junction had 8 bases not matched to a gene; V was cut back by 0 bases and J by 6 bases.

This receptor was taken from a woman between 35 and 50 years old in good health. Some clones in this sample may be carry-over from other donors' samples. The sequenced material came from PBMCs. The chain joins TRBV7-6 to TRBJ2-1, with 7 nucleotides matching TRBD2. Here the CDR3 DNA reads TGTGCCAGCAGCTTAGCGCTTAGGACTAGGTGCAATGAGCAGTTCTTC. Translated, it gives CASSLALRTRCNEQFF.